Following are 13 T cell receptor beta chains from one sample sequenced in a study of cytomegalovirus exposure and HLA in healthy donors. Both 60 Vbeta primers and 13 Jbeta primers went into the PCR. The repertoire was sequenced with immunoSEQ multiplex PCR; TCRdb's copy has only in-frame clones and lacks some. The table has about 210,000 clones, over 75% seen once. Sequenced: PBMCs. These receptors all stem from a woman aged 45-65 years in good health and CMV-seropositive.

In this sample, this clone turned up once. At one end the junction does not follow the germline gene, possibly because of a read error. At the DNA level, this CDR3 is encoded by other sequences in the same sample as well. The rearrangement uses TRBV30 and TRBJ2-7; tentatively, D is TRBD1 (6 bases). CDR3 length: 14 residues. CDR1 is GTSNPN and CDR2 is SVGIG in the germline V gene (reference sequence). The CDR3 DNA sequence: TGCGCCTGTAACCCACAGGGTAGGGCCTACGAGCAGTACTTC. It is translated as CACNPQGRAYEQYF.

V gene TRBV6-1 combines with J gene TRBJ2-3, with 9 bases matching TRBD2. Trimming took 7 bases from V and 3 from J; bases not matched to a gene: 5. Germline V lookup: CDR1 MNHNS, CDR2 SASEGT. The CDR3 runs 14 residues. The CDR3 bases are TGTGCCAGCAAAGAAGGACTAGCGACAGATACGCAGTATTTT. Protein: CASKEGLATDTQYF.

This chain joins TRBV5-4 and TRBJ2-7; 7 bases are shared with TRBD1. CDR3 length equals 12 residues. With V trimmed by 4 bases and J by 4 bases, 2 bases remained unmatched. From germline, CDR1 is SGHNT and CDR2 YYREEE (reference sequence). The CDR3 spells CASSVQGYEQYF. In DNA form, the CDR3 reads TGTGCCAGCAGCGTACAGGGGTACGAGCAGTACTTC.

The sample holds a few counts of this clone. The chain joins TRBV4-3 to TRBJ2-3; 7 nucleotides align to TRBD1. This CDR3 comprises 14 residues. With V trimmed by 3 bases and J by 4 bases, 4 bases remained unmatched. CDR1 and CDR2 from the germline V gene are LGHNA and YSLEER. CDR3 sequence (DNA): TGCGCCAGCAGCCACAGACAGGGATCAGATACGCAGTATTTT. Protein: CASSHRQGSDTQYF.

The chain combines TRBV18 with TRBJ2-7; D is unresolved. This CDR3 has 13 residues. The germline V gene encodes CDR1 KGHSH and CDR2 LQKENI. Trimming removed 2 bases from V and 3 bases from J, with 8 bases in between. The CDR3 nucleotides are TGTGCCAGCTCACCAACCAGAAGCTACGAGCAGTACTTC. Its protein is CASSPTRSYEQYF.

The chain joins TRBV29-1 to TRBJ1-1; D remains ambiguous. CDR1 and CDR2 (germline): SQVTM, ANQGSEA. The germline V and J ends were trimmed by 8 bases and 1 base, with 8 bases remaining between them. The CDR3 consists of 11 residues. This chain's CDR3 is CSPTRNTEAFF. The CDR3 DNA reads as TGCAGCCCAACACGGAACACTGAAGCTTTCTTT. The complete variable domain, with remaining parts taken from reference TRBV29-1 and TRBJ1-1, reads SAVISQKPSRDICQRGTSLTIQCQVDSQVTMMFWYRQQPGQSLTLIATANQGSEATYESGFVIDKFPISRPNLTFSTLTVSNMSPEDSSIYLCSPTRNTEAFFGQGTRLTVV.

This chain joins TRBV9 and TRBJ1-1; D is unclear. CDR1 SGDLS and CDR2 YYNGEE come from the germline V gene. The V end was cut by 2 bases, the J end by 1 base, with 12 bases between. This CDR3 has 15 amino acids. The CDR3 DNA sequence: TGTGCCAGCAGCGTCCACCCAGGCGCGAACACTGAAGCTTTCTTT. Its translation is CASSVHPGANTEAFF.

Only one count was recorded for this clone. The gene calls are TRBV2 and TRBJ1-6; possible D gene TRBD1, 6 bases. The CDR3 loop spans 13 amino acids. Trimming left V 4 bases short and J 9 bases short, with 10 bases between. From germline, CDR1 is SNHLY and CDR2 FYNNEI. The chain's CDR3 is CASSGQGPSPLHF. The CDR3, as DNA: TGTGCCAGCAGTGGGCAGGGGCCTTCACCCCTCCACTTT.

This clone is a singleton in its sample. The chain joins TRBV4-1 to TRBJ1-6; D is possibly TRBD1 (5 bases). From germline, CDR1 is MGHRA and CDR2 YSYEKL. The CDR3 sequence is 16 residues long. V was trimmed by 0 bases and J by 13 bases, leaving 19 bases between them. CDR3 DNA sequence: TGCGCCAGCAGCCAAGATGCGGGACCGGAGAGGCCGCCCCTCCACTTT. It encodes CASSQDAGPERPPLHF.

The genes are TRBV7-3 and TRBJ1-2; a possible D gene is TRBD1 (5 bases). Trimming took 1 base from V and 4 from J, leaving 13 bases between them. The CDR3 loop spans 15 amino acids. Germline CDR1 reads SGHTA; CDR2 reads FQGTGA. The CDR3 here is CASSLSPGNLYGYTF. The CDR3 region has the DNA TGTGCCAGCAGCTTAAGTCCAGGGAACCTCTATGGCTACACCTTC.

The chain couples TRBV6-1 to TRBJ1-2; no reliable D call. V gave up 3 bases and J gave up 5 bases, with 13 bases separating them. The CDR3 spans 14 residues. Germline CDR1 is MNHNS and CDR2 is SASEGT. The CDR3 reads CASSERSGWYGYTF. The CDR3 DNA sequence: TGTGCCAGCAGTGAGCGCAGCGGTTGGTATGGCTACACCTTC.

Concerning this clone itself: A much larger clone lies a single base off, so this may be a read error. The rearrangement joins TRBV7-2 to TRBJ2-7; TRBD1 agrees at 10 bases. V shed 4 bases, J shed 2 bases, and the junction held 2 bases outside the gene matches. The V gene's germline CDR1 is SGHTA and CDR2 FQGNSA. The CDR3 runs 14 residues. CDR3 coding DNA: TGTGCCAGCAGCTCCGGGACAGGGGCCTACGAGCAGTACTTC. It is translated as CASSSGTGAYEQYF.

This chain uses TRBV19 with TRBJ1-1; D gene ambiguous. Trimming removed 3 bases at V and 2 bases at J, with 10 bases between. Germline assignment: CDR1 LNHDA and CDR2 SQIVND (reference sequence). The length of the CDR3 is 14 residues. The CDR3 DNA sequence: TGTGCCAGTAGTATTCGGGTTGCAAACACTGAAGCTTTCTTT. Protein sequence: CASSIRVANTEAFF.